The subject of this entry is one T cell receptor beta chain. Antigen: not known. Across 18 months, stable Graves' hyperthyroidism was marked by no progression to ophthalmopathy. Newly diagnosed hyperthyroidism patients aged 18 to 65 years had disease lasting under 2 months. The data belong to a study of T cells in Graves' hyperthyroidism and ophthalmopathy. Study background: Peripheral blood was drawn at first diagnosis, prior to all treatment. Findings of the study overall: Blood also showed most of the thyroid clonotypes that were expanded above 0.001.

Amplification targeted TCR beta CDR3 regions from RNA transcripts. First-round RT-PCR of the TCR CDR3 relied on the HTBI primer set. TCRdb passed the multiplex PCR reads through MiXCR, listing each CDR3 protein once. The sample includes around 450,000 distinct CDR3 sequences, roughly 15% of them seen just once. The sample was blood. This sequence was found in a woman younger than 30 with Graves' hyperthyroidism.

As DNA, the CDR3 is TGCGCCAGCAGCTTAGCTAGCGGGAGGGACAATGAGCAGTTCTTC. Protein sequence: CASSLASGRDNEQFF. V and J are TRBV5-1 and TRBJ2-1; the match to TRBD2 covers 12 bases. V dropped 2 bases and J dropped 5; count of bases not matched to a gene: 2. The V gene's germline CDR1 is SGHRS and CDR2 YFSETQ. CDR3 length: 15 amino acids.